This entry is about one TCR beta chain. The entry originates in a study of blood T cell repertoires in COVID-19. The protocol was immunoSEQ multiplex PCR, while the TCRdb copy is restricted to in-frame clones and leaves out a portion. This sample has tens of thousands of clones, with more than 85% found just once. The CDR3 is 15 amino acids. V is TRBV21-1 and J is TRBJ2-7; TRBD1 reflects the table's D call only, with no check against the DNA. TRBV21-1 is a known pseudogene. The source material was peripheral blood. The clonotype comes from a man over 45 in a cohort sampled during active COVID-19. The CDR3 region is CASARGDRGFYEQYF. For the CDR3, the DNA is TGTGCCAGCGCCAGGGGGGACAGGGGATTCTACGAGCAGTACTTC.